These 26 T cell receptor beta chains were sequenced from one sample in a study of tissue T cells after allogeneic stem cell transplantation. This sample's time point: mouse harvest day 7 after allogeneic transplant. Tail vein injection delivered 10^7 T-cell-depleted bone marrow cells and 10^6 splenic CD5+ T cells. Profiling relied on immunoSEQ multiplex PCR, and the TCRdb table lists in-frame clones only, not all of them. The sample records thousands of clones, around 43% being singletons. The sample comprised skin. Receptors were obtained from a female BALB/c mouse given C57BL/6 T cells with graft-versus-host disease after an allogeneic hematopoietic cell transplant.

This clone has only one observation. Gene names denote mouse genes. The read comes to an end 1 residue before the CDR3 does, leaving the germline J gene to fill in the end. The V and J genes are TRBV19 and TRBJ2-7; TRBD2 matches 8 bases. Germline V CDR1 and CDR2: FNHDT, SITEND (reference sequence). CDR3 size: 14 residues. V trimming: 4 bases; J trimming: 2 bases; junction bases outside the gene matches: 5. This CDR3 is CASSQLGAAYEQYF. The CDR3 DNA, read in part, is TGTGCCAGCAGTCAACTGGGGGCGGCCTATGAACAGTAC.

On this clone: It may be a read error: a sequence one base away is much more abundant. The genes are named according to mouse. The read comes to an end 1 residue before the CDR3 does, leaving the germline J gene to fill in the end. The V and J genes are TRBV3 and TRBJ2-7, with TRBD2 matching over 11 bases. V lost 6 bases, J lost 4 bases, and 5 bases stayed unmatched. The CDR3 contains 14 residues. CDR1 is SNHLY, CDR2 FYNGKV, per germline (reference sequence). This CDR3 reads CASRPRDWGYEQYF. The covered CDR3 bases are TGTGCCAGCAGACCCCGGGACTGGGGGTATGAACAGTAC.

Details on this clone: Mouse gene names apply. CDR3 DNA, as far as it was read: TGTGCTAGCAGTAGGGACAGGGGCCCTTATGAACAGTAC. It yields the protein CASSRDRGPYEQY. The whole CDR3 protein reads CASSRDRGPYEQYF. The chain combines TRBV17 with TRBJ2-7; 9 positions match TRBD1. The CDR3 is cut off 1 residue early in the read; its end comes from the germline J gene. Unmatched junction bases numbered 4, after V lost 3 bases and J lost 4 bases. Germline values: CDR1 MNHDT, CDR2 YYDKIL. CDR3 length: 14 amino acids. The full variable domain, in which reference TRBV17 and TRBJ2-7 provide the parts outside the CDR3, is DTTVKQNPRYKLARVGKPVNLICSQTMNHDTMYWYQKKPNQAPKLLLFYYDKILNREADTFEKFQSSRPNNSFCSLYIGSAGLEYSAMYLCASSRDRGPYEQYFGPGTRLTVL.

By its share, this clone is medium-sized. The germline and genes are mouse ones. The read is 1 residue too short to cover the CDR3 end, so that end is filled in from the germline J gene. This rearrangement joins TRBV16 to TRBJ1-3; D is possibly TRBD1 (5 bases). The CDR3 runs 14 residues. The V gene's germline CDR1 is SGHSA and CDR2 FRNQAP. Trimming removed 5 bases from V and 0 bases from J, with 8 bases in between. CDR3 residues: CASSLQGSGNTLYF. The part of the CDR3 DNA that was read is TGTGCAAGCAGCCTTCAGGGTTCTGGAAATACGCTCTAT.

This clone showed up just a few times. Genes and germline come from the mouse. The CDR3 sequence: CASRQGEQFF. Incomplete CDR3 DNA: TGTGCCAGCAGGCAGGGTGAGCAGTTC. This rearrangement joins TRBV26 to TRBJ2-1; D possibly corresponds to TRBD1 (5 bases). Sequencing ends 1 residue short of the CDR3 end; the germline J gene provides the rest. The CDR3 length is 10 residues. Germline V lookup: CDR1 KGHPV, CDR2 FQNQEV (reference sequence). V was clipped by 6 bases and J by 9 bases, with 6 bases between them. Drawing the rest from reference TRBV26 and TRBJ2-1, the complete variable domain is NSKVIQTPRYLVKGQGQKAKMRCIPEKGHPVVFWYQQNKNNEFKFLINFQNQEVLQQIDMTEKRFSAECPSNSPCSLEIQSSEAGDSALYLCASRQGEQFFGPGTRLTVL.

Comments on this clone: Gene names and germline refer to mouse. With the read ending 1 residue before the CDR3 end, the germline J gene is used to fill in that end. The V call is TRBV13-2, the J call TRBJ2-5, with D unclear. The ends were cut back, 2 bases at V and 0 bases at J, with 7 bases in the middle. CDR3 length equals 14 residues. Germline CDR1 is NNHNN and CDR2 is SYGAGS (reference sequence). CDR3 residues: CASGDPFNQDTQYF. CDR3 DNA, as far as it was read: TGTGCCAGCGGTGACCCCTTTAACCAAGACACCCAGTAC.

This clone has a handful of counts. Gene names and germline refer to mouse. The CDR3 goes on 1 residue after the read ends, and that part is filled in from the germline J gene. The chain has TRBV26 and TRBJ2-1, with D tentatively TRBD1 (5 bases). Deletions cut 5 bases from V and 3 bases from J, with 8 bases between. Germline V gene sequence: CDR1 KGHPV, CDR2 FQNQEV (reference sequence). The CDR3 loop spans 13 amino acids. The CDR3 region is CASSVTAYAEQFF. The sequenced part of the CDR3 DNA is TGTGCCAGCAGTGTGACAGCCTATGCTGAGCAGTTC.

The count of this clone is one. These gene names are mouse names. The sequenced fragment ends 1 residue before the CDR3 boundary, so the rest is inferred from the germline J gene. J is TRBJ2-7 and V is TRBV31; TRBD1 agrees at 9 bases. In germline, CDR1 is GKSSPN, CDR2 SITVG. The trim removed 3 bases at V and 7 bases at J, leaving 10 bases unmatched. The CDR3 contains 14 residues. The part of the CDR3 DNA that was read is TGTGCCTGGAGCCTCCGGGACAGGGACGGGGAACAGTAC. Protein sequence: CAWSLRDRDGEQY. The complete CDR3 reads CAWSLRDRDGEQYF.

By share, this clone counts as large. Here the gene names and germline are mouse. The missing CDR3 end, 1 residue past where the read stops, is filled in from the germline J gene. The genes are TRBV26 and TRBJ1-3; D ambiguous. The germline V and J ends were trimmed by 4 bases and 0 bases, with 1 base remaining between them. The CDR3 length is 12 residues. Germline CDR1 reads KGHPV; CDR2 reads FQNQEV (reference sequence). CDR3 DNA (partial): TGTGCCAGCAGTCCTTCTGGAAATACGCTCTAT. Protein: CASSPSGNTLY. The entire CDR3 is CASSPSGNTLYF.

In this sample, this clone turned up once. Gene names follow the mouse nomenclature. The sequence runs out 1 residue before the end of the CDR3; the remainder is reconstructed from the germline J gene. The genes are TRBV26 and TRBJ1-3, with a tentative D call TRBD1 (5 bases). The germline gives CDR1 KGHPV, CDR2 FQNQEV (reference sequence). With 6 bases removed from V and 0 bases from J, the gap between germline ends came to 9 bases. This CDR3 region has 14 residues. The sequenced CDR3 bases are TGTGCCAGCAGGGGACGGATTTCTGGAAATACGCTCTAT. It is translated as CASRGRISGNTLY. The CDR3 as a whole reads CASRGRISGNTLYF.

This clone has just a few counts. The genes are named according to mouse. Sequencing ends 1 residue short of the CDR3 end; the germline J gene provides the rest. The rearrangement joins TRBV19 to TRBJ2-7; TRBD2 is a possible D gene (6 bases). From germline, CDR1 is FNHDT and CDR2 SITEND (reference sequence). This CDR3 has 13 amino acids. V lost 2 bases to trimming and J lost 1 base, with 7 bases between them. The part of the CDR3 DNA that was read is TGTGCCAGCAGTATCCTGGGGTCCTATGAACAGTAC. This gives the protein CASSILGSYEQY. The full CDR3 reads CASSILGSYEQYF.

In regard to this clone: Gene names refer to mouse genes. The read finishes 1 residue shy of the CDR3 end, and the germline J gene is used to complete it. This chain connects TRBV19 to TRBJ1-4, with 8 bases fitting TRBD1. V was clipped by 5 bases and J by 3 bases; unmatched bases: 3. CDR1 FNHDT and CDR2 SITEND come from the germline V gene (reference sequence). CDR3 length equals 14 residues. Incomplete CDR3 DNA: TGTGCCAGCAGATGGACAGGGCCCAACGAAAGATTATTT. Encoded protein: CASRWTGPNERLF. The full CDR3 protein reads CASRWTGPNERLFF.

On this clone: Germline and genes here are mouse. With the read ending 1 residue before the CDR3 end, the germline J gene is used to fill in that end. The chain joins TRBV3 to TRBJ2-4, with D hard to call. The CDR3 contains 14 residues. CDR1 and CDR2 (germline): SNHLY, FYNGKV (reference sequence). Deletions cut 1 base from V and 2 bases from J, with 7 bases between. CDR3: CASSLVQIQNTLYF. CDR3 DNA (partial): TGTGCCAGCAGCTTAGTGCAAATTCAAAACACCTTGTAC. The full variable domain, rest sourced from reference TRBV3 and TRBJ2-4, is GPKVLQIPSHQIIDMGQMVTLNCDPVSNHLYFYWYKQILGQQMEFLVNFYNGKVMEKSKLFKDQFSVERPDGSYFTLKIQPTALEDSAVYFCASSLVQIQNTLYFGAGTRLSVL.

In its sample, this clone ranks as medium-sized. Genes and germline come from the mouse. With the read ending 1 residue before the CDR3 end, the germline J gene is used to fill in that end. Other nucleotide sequences in the sample specify the same CDR3. V gene TRBV26 combines with J gene TRBJ1-4; D is perhaps TRBD1 (6 bases). V was pared by 4 bases and J by 3 bases, with 9 bases between. The CDR3 sequence is 14 residues long. Germline V gene sequence: CDR1 KGHPV, CDR2 FQNQEV (reference sequence). The sequenced part of the CDR3 DNA is TGTGCCAGCAGTCCGGGACAACCCAACGAAAGATTATTT. As protein: CASSPGQPNERLF. The entire CDR3 protein reads CASSPGQPNERLFF.

Remarks on this clone: Germline and genes: mouse. The part of the CDR3 DNA that was read is TGTGCCAGCTCTCTCGGCTGGGGGGTTGAACAGTAC. Its protein product is CASSLGWGVEQY. The entire CDR3 protein reads CASSLGWGVEQYF. The chain links TRBV12-2 to TRBJ2-7, with 8 positions matching TRBD2. The read ends 1 residue before the CDR3 terminus; that terminus is restored from the germline J gene. The CDR3 extends over 13 amino acids. Germline V gene sequence: CDR1 SGHLS, CDR2 HYDKME. V lost 0 bases, J lost 6 bases, and 3 bases stayed unmatched.

Comment on this clone: Germline and genes: mouse. Read sequence stops 1 residue before the CDR3 end, and the germline J gene provides the missing end. This chain uses TRBV5 with TRBJ1-4; D is undetermined. The CDR3 loop spans 15 amino acids. Looked up from germline, CDR1 is LGHNA and CDR2 is YNLKQL (reference sequence). The V end lost 0 bases, the J end lost 0 bases, and 5 bases lay between the germline ends. The sequenced part of the CDR3 DNA is TGTGCCAGCAGCCAAGAAGGGATTTCCAACGAAAGATTATTT. Translated: CASSQEGISNERLF. The full CDR3 reads CASSQEGISNERLFF.

For this clone: Mouse gene names apply. The read is 1 residue too short to cover the CDR3 end, so that end is filled in from the germline J gene. This CDR3 is also generated by other DNA sequences in the sample. V usage is TRBV23 and J usage is TRBJ1-1. The CDR3 contains 13 residues. CDR1 is KGHTA, CDR2 FQNQQP, per germline. The sequenced part of the CDR3 DNA is TGCTCCAGCAGCCCGGGTGCAAACACAGAAGTCTTC. It translates to CSSSPGANTEVF. The CDR3, in full, reads CSSSPGANTEVFF.

This clone was picked up a small number of times. Gene names are mouse gene names. The CDR3 is cut off 1 residue early in the read; its end comes from the germline J gene. This chain joins TRBV26 and TRBJ2-1, with D maybe TRBD1 (6 bases). Germline-derived CDR1 and CDR2 are KGHPV and FQNQEV (reference sequence). Trimming shortened V by 6 bases and J by 2 bases, and 8 bases separated the two germline ends. The CDR3 sequence is 13 residues long. CDR3: CASSRTDYAEQFF. CDR3 DNA (partial): TGTGCCAGCAGCCGGACAGACTATGCTGAGCAGTTC.

On this clone itself: Gene names are the mouse ones. The read falls 1 residue short of the CDR3 end, and the missing part is taken from the germline J gene. The rearrangement joins TRBV5 to TRBJ1-2; D remains ambiguous. Germline V CDR1 and CDR2: LGHNA, YNLKQL (reference sequence). CDR3 length: 13 amino acids. V dropped 0 bases and J dropped 4 bases, with 6 bases sitting between them. CDR3: CASSQEGGSDYTF. The DNA read from the CDR3 is TGTGCCAGCAGCCAAGAGGGCGGCTCCGACTACACC.

With respect to this clone: Germline and genes here are mouse. The sequence runs out 1 residue before the end of the CDR3; the remainder is reconstructed from the germline J gene. This chain links TRBV23 with TRBJ2-4; TRBD2, as called in the table, went unchecked against the DNA. Germline CDR1 and CDR2: KGHTA and FQNQQP. The CDR3 length is 13 residues. This chain's CDR3 is CSSSPGLGNTLYF. CDR3 DNA, as far as it was read: TGCTCCAGCAGTCCCGGACTGGGAAACACCTTGTAC.

This clone turned up a few times. These gene names are mouse names. The DNA ends 1 residue before the CDR3 does, and the rest of the CDR3 is filled in from the germline J gene. The rearrangement uses TRBV16 and TRBJ2-5; 8 bases line up with TRBD2. The CDR3 has 14 amino acids. CDR1 and CDR2 (germline): SGHSA, FRNQAP. With 5 bases clipped from V and 2 bases from J, the junction kept 3 bases outside the gene matches. The CDR3: CASSLLGVQDTQYF. CDR3 DNA (partial): TGTGCAAGCAGCCTACTGGGGGTCCAAGACACCCAGTAC.

About this clone: Gene names denote mouse genes. The read stops 1 residue short of the end of the CDR3; the missing end is completed from the germline J gene. This rearrangement joins TRBV1 to TRBJ2-2; TRBD1 aligns across 9 bases. The CDR3 spans 15 residues. With V trimmed by 4 bases and J by 6 bases, 6 bases remained unmatched. Germline-derived CDR1 and CDR2 are NSQYPW and LRSPGD (reference sequence). Here the CDR3 reads CTCSGRDRVPGQLYF. The part of the CDR3 DNA that was read is TGCACCTGCAGTGGCCGGGACAGGGTCCCCGGGCAGCTCTAC.

A word on this clone: Gene names are the mouse ones. With the read ending 1 residue before the CDR3 end, the germline J gene is used to fill in that end. The rearrangement joins TRBV23 to TRBJ1-1; the table's TRBD1 call for D was not verified on the DNA. The CDR3 extends over 15 amino acids. The germline CDR1 and CDR2 sequences are KGHTA and FQNQQP. The DNA read from the CDR3 is TGCTCCAGCAGTCAAGGACAGGGTGCAAACACAGAAGTCTTC. Translating gives CSSSQGQGANTEVF. The entire CDR3 is CSSSQGQGANTEVFF.

Notes on this clone: Gene names and germline match the mouse. The CDR3 is cut off 1 residue early in the read; its end comes from the germline J gene. The chain joins TRBV26 to TRBJ1-4, with 8 positions matching TRBD1. CDR1 and CDR2 (germline): KGHPV, FQNQEV (reference sequence). Trimming at V came to 1 base and at J to 3 bases, leaving 1 base not matched to a gene. The CDR3 has 15 residues. The CDR3 DNA, read in part, is TGTGCCAGCAGTCTGTTGACAGGGGCCAACGAAAGATTATTT. It translates to CASSLLTGANERLF. In full, the CDR3 reads CASSLLTGANERLFF.

With regard to this clone: The gene symbols are mouse symbols. The read gets to within 1 residue of the CDR3 end, and the germline J gene fills in the rest. The chain uses TRBV15 and TRBJ2-7; TRBD2 aligns across 12 bases. The V gene's germline CDR1 is SGHND and CDR2 FRSKSL. CDR3 length: 14 residues. The junction had 4 bases not matched to a gene; V was cut back by 3 bases and J by 7 bases. The covered CDR3 bases are TGTGCCAGCAGTTTTCGGGACTGGGGGGACGAACAGTAC. This encodes CASSFRDWGDEQY. The CDR3 in full is CASSFRDWGDEQYF.

For this clone: Germline and genes: mouse. The read comes to an end 1 residue before the CDR3 does, leaving the germline J gene to fill in the end. The chain combines TRBV26 with TRBJ2-5; either TRBD1 or TRBD2 may fit D (5 bases each). V was cut by 2 bases and J by 2 bases, with 5 bases left in between. The CDR3 is 13 amino acids. The germline gives CDR1 KGHPV, CDR2 FQNQEV (reference sequence). CDR3 residues: CASSLGAQDTQYF. The CDR3 bases that were read are TGTGCCAGCAGTCTGGGGGCCCAAGACACCCAGTAC.